One and the same sample provided the 27 T cell receptor beta chains below, sequenced in a study of blood T cells in healthy people across ages. It was with a sample-barcoded 5' primer and a J-beta primer mix that a second PCR of about 7 to 12 cycles was run. In TCRdb, the 5' RACE reads were re-called with MiXCR into one record per CDR3 protein. Counted here are about 500,000 distinct CDR3 sequences, approximately 25% occurring once; the ten biggest clones make up 8.5% to 9.5%. This same sample was also part of a study on T cells of mothers and their children.

The material sequenced was blood. These receptor sequences come from a boy between 10 and 17 years old in good health.

The gene calls are TRBV28 and TRBJ2-3; D possibly corresponds to TRBD1 (5 bases). Deletions cut 5 bases from V and 4 bases from J, with 10 bases between. CDR3 size: 13 residues. Germline V gives CDR1 MDHEN, CDR2 SYDVKM. CDR3 DNA: TGTGCCAGCAGTCCAGGGTTCCCAGATACGCAGTATTTT. Its translation is CASSPGFPDTQYF.

In its sample, this clonotype was seen a few times. The chain uses TRBV20-1 and TRBJ2-7; D is uncertain. V dropped 1 base and J dropped 3 bases, with 7 bases sitting between them. Germline CDR1 DFQATT, CDR2 SNEGSKA (reference sequence). The CDR3 is 12 amino acids. The CDR3 coding sequence is TGCAGTGCTAGAGTTCTGGGCTACGAGCAGTACTTC. It translates to CSARVLGYEQYF.

This clonotype was counted only a few times. One end of the junction varies from germline; a read error may be responsible. The chain joins TRBV6-1 to TRBJ2-5; maybe TRBD1 (6 bases). The CDR3 is made up of 12 amino acids. The germline V gene has CDR1 MNHNS and CDR2 SASEGT. CDR3 nucleotides: TGTGCCAGCAATCAGGGGTCAGAGGCCCAGTACTTC. This gives the protein CASNQGSEAQYF.

The chain employs TRBV27 and TRBJ1-1; D unclear. CDR3 size: 14 residues. Germline V gene data show CDR1 as MNHEY and CDR2 as SMNVEV (reference sequence). Trimming shortened V by 2 bases and J by 3 bases, and 10 bases separated the two germline ends. The CDR3 protein is CASSLIFADTEAFF. DNA of the CDR3: TGTGCCAGCAGTTTAATTTTCGCGGACACTGAAGCTTTCTTT.

This chain's CDR3 is CASSLAGVSQPQHF. In DNA form, the CDR3 reads TGTGCCAGCAGCTTAGCAGGGGTTTCTCAGCCCCAGCATTTT. The genes are TRBV7-2 and TRBJ1-5, with D tentatively TRBD1 (5 bases). Trimming took 0 bases from V and 6 from J, leaving 9 bases between them. CDR3 length: 14 amino acids. The germline V gene has CDR1 SGHTA and CDR2 FQGNSA.

CDR3 nucleotides: TGTGCCAGCAGCTTCACTAGCAGGGGCACAGATACGCAGTATTTT. Translating it yields CASSFTSRGTDTQYF. The chain has TRBV7-2 and TRBJ2-3, with a possible D match to TRBD2 (6 bases). Per germline, CDR1 SGHTA and CDR2 FQGNSA. V lost 3 bases and J 1 base, leaving 11 bases between the germline ends. The CDR3 runs 15 residues.

This clonotype was detected only a few times. CDR3 region: CASRAGGTGSYEQYF. CDR3 in DNA: TGTGCCAGCAGAGCCGGAGGGACAGGGTCCTACGAGCAGTACTTC. V usage is TRBV7-2 and J usage is TRBJ2-7, with 9 nucleotides matching TRBD1. This CDR3 is built from 15 residues. Trimming took 6 bases from V and 1 from J; bases not matched to a gene: 7. Looked up from germline, CDR1 is SGHTA and CDR2 is FQGNSA.

The chain couples TRBV25-1 to TRBJ1-2, with 7 positions matching TRBD1. After removal of 4 bases from V and 5 bases from J, the junction contained 13 bases not matched to a gene. This CDR3 spans 16 amino acids. CDR1 MGHDK and CDR2 SYGVNS come from the germline V gene. In DNA form, the CDR3 reads TGTGCCAGCAGTGCTCAACAGGGGAAGGGCGTTTATGGCTACACCTTC. This sequence encodes CASSAQQGKGVYGYTF.

This clonotype showed up just a few times. The V and J genes are TRBV29-1 and TRBJ1-2; D gene uncertain. The CDR3 is made up of 12 amino acids. In germline, CDR1 is SQVTM, CDR2 ANQGSEA. The ends were cut back, 7 bases at V and 1 base at J, with 10 bases in the middle. CDR3 coding DNA: TGCAGCGCCAGAATTGGTAACTATGGCTACACCTTC. Amino acid sequence: CSARIGNYGYTF.

This clonotype has only a few counts. This rearrangement joins TRBV20-1 to TRBJ2-1, with TRBD1 matching over 9 bases. The trim removed 4 bases at V and 4 bases at J, leaving 5 bases unmatched. The CDR3 consists of 14 residues. CDR1 and CDR2 from the germline V gene are DFQATT and SNEGSKA (reference sequence). CDR3 sequence reads: CSANRGPLYNEQFF. Written as DNA, the CDR3 is TGCAGTGCTAACAGGGGGCCCCTGTACAATGAGCAGTTCTTC.

This clonotype was counted many times. The genes are TRBV18 and TRBJ1-6, with D unresolved. CDR1 is KGHSH, CDR2 LQKENI, per germline. The CDR3 sequence is 12 residues long. Deletions cut 4 bases from V and 5 bases from J, with 3 bases between. For the CDR3, the DNA is TGTGCCAGCTCACAAGATAATTCACCCCTCCACTTT. Translation: CASSQDNSPLHF.

This clonotype has just a few counts. V gene TRBV7-2 combines with J gene TRBJ2-4, with a possible D match to TRBD2 (5 bases). Per germline, CDR1 SGHTA and CDR2 FQGNSA. This CDR3 has 16 amino acids. V was trimmed by 1 base and J by 0 bases, leaving 10 bases between them. The CDR3 reads CASSLESGIAKNIQYF. The CDR3 DNA follows: TGTGCCAGCAGCTTAGAATCCGGGATAGCCAAAAACATTCAGTACTTC.

The chain employs TRBV29-1 and TRBJ2-7; D uncertain. V gave up 0 bases and J gave up 0 bases, with 12 bases separating them. The CDR3 is made up of 15 amino acids. Per the germline V gene, CDR1 is SQVTM and CDR2 is ANQGSEA. Here the CDR3 reads CSVEDGDNSSYEQYF. Written as DNA, the CDR3 is TGCAGCGTTGAAGATGGGGATAACAGCTCCTACGAGCAGTACTTC.

The J gene is TRBJ2-3, the V gene TRBV7-2; 8 positions agree with TRBD2. The CDR3 contains 16 residues. Germline CDR1 SGHTA, CDR2 FQGNSA. J gave up 0 bases and V 5 bases, and 7 bases lay outside the gene matches. The CDR3 DNA reads TGTGCCAGCAGCCTGACTTCTAGCGGGAGCACAGATACGCAGTATTTT. Translated, it gives CASSLTSSGSTDTQYF.

The chain combines TRBV6-6 with TRBJ2-1; a weak D match, TRBD2 (7 bases). The CDR3 loop spans 15 amino acids. Trimming took 0 bases from V and 6 from J, leaving 12 bases between them. Germline lookup yields CDR1 MNHNY and CDR2 SVGAGI (reference sequence). The CDR3 protein is CASSYSGGPSNEQFF. In DNA, the CDR3 is TGTGCCAGCAGTTACTCGGGGGGGCCATCCAATGAGCAGTTCTTC.

This clonotype was counted ten times or more. This chain connects TRBV20-1 to TRBJ2-1, with D possibly matching TRBD2 (6 bases). The CDR3 covers 14 residues. Trimming pared 1 base from V and 5 bases from J, leaving 12 bases between. Germline assignment: CDR1 DFQATT and CDR2 SNEGSKA (reference sequence). CDR3 region: CSARGGTSHNEQFF. The CDR3 DNA follows: TGCAGTGCTAGAGGTGGGACTTCCCACAATGAGCAGTTCTTC.

The CDR3 sequence: CAIGGLTSGGYNEQFF. CDR3 in DNA: TGTGCCATCGGTGGGTTAACTAGCGGGGGATACAATGAGCAGTTCTTC. The chain recombines TRBV12-3 or TRBV12-4 with TRBJ2-1; TRBD2 matches at 11 bases. The CDR3 covers 16 residues. V was pared by 10 bases and J by 4 bases, with 12 bases of the junction left unmatched.

This rearrangement joins TRBV20-1 to TRBJ2-3; 10 positions match TRBD1. The CDR3 is 15 residues long. Trimming took 5 bases from V and 4 from J; bases not matched to a gene: 9. Germline V gene lookup returns CDR1 DFQATT and CDR2 SNEGSKA (reference sequence). The CDR3 DNA reads as TGCAGTGCTCCCAAGACAGGGGGCTCAGCAGATACGCAGTATTTT. Translating gives CSAPKTGGSADTQYF.

The rearrangement links TRBV12-3 or TRBV12-4 to TRBJ2-3; D remains ambiguous. V was clipped by 4 bases and J by 15 bases, with 23 bases between them. The CDR3 extends over 14 amino acids. The CDR3 DNA reads as TGTGCCAGCAGTTGCAGAGTGAGAGCAGATACGGAATATTTT. This codes for CASSCRVRADTEYF.

This clonotype showed up just once. At one end, the junction sequence differs from germline, possibly due to a read error. The CDR3 sequence: CASSGGGTRGNTF. In DNA form, the CDR3 reads TGTGCCAGCAGTGGGGGGGGGACTCGTGGCAACACCTTC. The chain combines TRBV28 with TRBJ1-2; perhaps TRBD1 as D (5 bases). The CDR3 contains 13 residues. CDR1 and CDR2 (germline): MDHEN, SYDVKM.

This rearrangement joins TRBV7-2 to TRBJ2-1; 10 bases agree with TRBD1. The DNA end is more similar to TRBJ2-7, so the J call may be wrong. CDR1 SGHTA and CDR2 FQGNSA come from the germline V gene. There are 16 residues in the CDR3. CDR3 DNA: TGTGCCAGCAGCTCATCGGGACAGGGGTCCCTCTACGAGCAGTACTTC. Its protein product is CASSSSGQGSLYEQYF.

The chain joins TRBV7-9 to TRBJ2-4; the match to TRBD2 covers 11 bases. Germline V gene sequence: CDR1 SEHNR, CDR2 FQNEAQ (reference sequence). Losses at the gene ends were 2 bases for V and 3 bases for J; bases not matched to a gene: 12. The CDR3 runs 19 residues. The CDR3: CASSLLTSGKREGKNIQYF. DNA for the CDR3: TGTGCCAGCAGCTTATTGACTAGCGGGAAGCGAGAGGGCAAAAACATTCAGTACTTC.

This clonotype was picked up a small number of times. The J gene is TRBJ2-1, the V gene TRBV27; D gene ambiguous. Germline CDR1 MNHEY, CDR2 SMNVEV (reference sequence). The CDR3 sequence is 16 residues long. V shed 5 bases and J shed 8 bases, with 22 bases lying between them. CDR3 bases: TGTGCCAGCAGTACCTTCCGGGCCCCGGTTAGGGATGAGCAGTTCTTC. It encodes CASSTFRAPVRDEQFF.

This clonotype was observed a handful of times. J is TRBJ1-5 and V is TRBV7-2; the D gene is possibly TRBD1 (6 bases). Germline V CDR1 and CDR2: SGHTA, FQGNSA. This CDR3 contains 15 residues. The V and J ends lost 0 bases and 11 bases respectively, with 17 bases between them. CDR3 sequence (DNA): TGTGCCAGCAGCTTAGCGCACACTGCGGGGGCAGCCCAGCATTTT. This gives the protein CASSLAHTAGAAQHF. The entire variable domain, with the rest obtained from reference TRBV7-2 and TRBJ1-5, is as follows: GAGVSQSPSNKVTEKGKDVELRCDPISGHTALYWYRQSLGQGLEFLIYFQGNSAPDKSGLPSDRFSAERTGGSVSTLTIQRTQQEDSAVYLCASSLAHTAGAAQHFGDGTRLSIL.

In this sample, this clonotype turned up a few times. CDR3 amino acids: CASSEGTTGVETQYF. CDR3 DNA: TGTGCCAGCAGTGAAGGGACAACGGGAGTAGAGACCCAGTACTTC. The V and J genes are TRBV6-1 and TRBJ2-5; possibly TRBD2 for D (6 bases). The V gene lost 1 base and the J gene lost 4 bases, with 13 bases spanning the gap. Germline V lookup: CDR1 MNHNS, CDR2 SASEGT. The CDR3 is 15 residues long.

Points on this clonotype: A read error may account for a junction end that differs from germline. The chain links TRBV16 to TRBJ2-7; 7 nucleotides agree with TRBD1. CDR1 and CDR2 (germline): KGHSY, FQNENV. The CDR3 contains 16 residues. CDR3 sequence reads: CAGSPQGVGYTYEQYF. The CDR3 DNA is TGTGCCGGCAGCCCCCAGGGGGTCGGTTACACCTACGAGCAGTACTTC.

CDR3 residues: CASSQRQEYTEAFF. CDR3 bases: TGCGCCAGCAGCCAAAGACAGGAATACACTGAAGCTTTCTTT. The chain couples TRBV4-3 to TRBJ1-1; tentatively, D is TRBD1 (6 bases). Germline assignment: CDR1 LGHNA and CDR2 YSLEER. This CDR3 has 14 residues. V lost 2 bases and J 3 bases, leaving 10 bases between the germline ends.